This T cell receptor beta chain was observed in a study of blood T cells in healthy people across ages. Study-wide context: Template switching retrieved approximately one barcoded beta molecule for each two T cells.

Germline loops: CDR1 LNHDA, CDR2 SQIVND (reference sequence). V was pared by 3 bases and J by 4 bases, with 7 bases between. This CDR3 has 13 amino acids. Every donor gave 9 to 10 milliliters of peripheral blood. Next came a second PCR, run for about 6 to 11 cycles, which used a sample-barcoded 5' primer along with a J-beta primer mix. From the 5' RACE reads, TCRdb called clonotypes with MiXCR, one entry per CDR3 protein. The sample lists 1.8 million or so distinct CDR3 sequences, 39% occurring once. This sequence was found in a human donor in good health. The chain links TRBV19 to TRBJ1-5; D is uncertain. What was sequenced was blood. The CDR3 spells CASSIQLNQPQHF. In DNA, the CDR3 is TGTGCCAGTAGTATTCAGCTGAATCAGCCCCAGCATTTT.